The next 3 T cell receptor beta chains were all read from a single sample in a study of control samples from healthy donors and cancer patients. Generated by immunoSEQ multiplex PCR, the TCRdb table keeps only in-frame clones and is missing some. The table lists tens of thousands of clones, 95% to 97% of them singletons. What was sequenced was blood. These receptors all come from a woman in her twenties or thirties in good health.

The CDR3 loop reads CASSETGNTEAFF. The CDR3 DNA sequence: TGCGCCAGCAGTGAGACAGGGAACACTGAAGCTTTCTTT. The gene calls are TRBV10-2 and TRBJ1-1; possible D gene TRBD1, 5 bases. V lost 2 bases and J 1 base, leaving 5 bases between the germline ends. Germline loops: CDR1 WSHSY, CDR2 SAAADI. This CDR3 is built from 13 residues.

The rearrangement links TRBV14 to TRBJ1-4; D is uncertain. V was trimmed by 0 bases and J by 2 bases, leaving 10 bases between them. The CDR3 runs 16 residues. Germline values: CDR1 SGHDN, CDR2 FVKESK. In DNA form, the CDR3 reads TGTGCCAGCAGCCAAGAAGGGTCAGCCACTAATGAAAAACTGTTTTTT. This gives the protein CASSQEGSATNEKLFF.

The J gene is TRBJ2-7, the V gene TRBV11-2, with 7 bases lining up with TRBD1. The CDR3 has 16 residues. The V gene end was trimmed by 5 bases and the J gene end by 4 bases; junction bases not matched to a gene: 14. Per germline, CDR1 SGHAT and CDR2 FQNNGV. The DNA for the CDR3 is TGTGCCAGCAGCCAAACCCTCGGGACAGATTATTACGAGCAGTACTTC. Translating it yields CASSQTLGTDYYEQYF.